The rows below give T cell receptor beta chains drawn from one sample of a study of spatial heterogeneity in lung cancer. One entry per CDR3 protein, called by TCRdb with MiXCR from the 5' RACE reads. The repertoire holds about 86,000 distinct CDR3 sequences, with around 12% as singletons. Sequencing was performed on PBMCs, taken at surgery. The receptors originated from a male donor with early-stage non-small cell lung cancer. Each CDR3 is given with its conserved first and last residue. D genes are given only for firm matches. Size tells how often a clone was seen (once, few, many) or the class of an expanded clone, and some rows leave it out.

TRBD1	TRBV2	few	TRBJ2-1	TGTGCCAGCAGTCCCCGGACAGGGGGCTACTACAATGAGCAGTTCTTC	CASSPRTGGYYNEQFF
TRBD2	TRBV7-8	-	TRBJ2-2	TGTGCCAGCAGCTATAGGACTAGCGGCGACACCGGGGAGCTGTTTTTT	CASSYRTSGDTGELFF
-	TRBV29-1	few	TRBJ2-5	TGCAGCGTTGATGGGGGCTCGGGAGAGACCCAGTACTTC	CSVDGGSGETQYF
-	TRBV12-5	-	TRBJ2-1	TGTGCTAGTGGTTTGGTGGATGAGGATGAGCAGTTCTTC	CASGLVDEDEQFF
TRBD1	TRBV5-5	-	TRBJ2-5	TGTGCCAGCAGCTGGACAGGGATCGGAGAGACCCAGTACTTC	CASSWTGIGETQYF
-	TRBV2	-	TRBJ1-6	TGTGCCAGCAGGGTGCAGAGCTCCTATAATTCACCCCTCCACTTT	CASRVQSSYNSPLHF
-	TRBV20-1	few	TRBJ2-3	TGCAGTGCGACTGGAGACGGAGCACTTACAGATACGCAGTATTTT	CSATGDGALTDTQYF
-	TRBV29-1	few	TRBJ1-2	TGCAGCGCTAAGGGGCGAGGTGGCTACACCTTC	CSAKGRGGYTF
-	TRBV2	-	TRBJ2-5	TGTGCCAGCAGTGAAGAGGCGGGACCTAGGGAGACCCAGTACTTC	CASSEEAGPRETQYF
-	TRBV30	many	TRBJ2-3	TGTGCCTGGAGGGGACTGCTGGGGACAGATACGCAGTATTTT	CAWRGLLGTDTQYF
TRBD2	TRBV19	few	TRBJ2-1	TGTGCCAGTAGTATGACCCCCCCCAGCGGGGGTTACAATGAGCAGTTCTTC	CASSMTPPSGGYNEQFF
TRBD1	TRBV11-2	-	TRBJ2-5	TGTGCCAGCAGCCGCCCTCTAACAGGGGGCGAGGAGACCCAGTACTTC	CASSRPLTGGEETQYF
-	TRBV29-1	few	TRBJ2-7	TGCAGCGTTGAAGTCCGACCCCACGAGCAGTACTTC	CSVEVRPHEQYF
-	TRBV5-4	-	TRBJ2-1	TGTGCCAGCAGCTTGGGGGGACGACAGGAGCAGTTCTTC	CASSLGGRQEQFF
-	TRBV7-9	many	TRBJ1-1	TGTGCCAGCAGCTCGGCGGGGGAGCCGAACACTGAAGCTTTCTTT	CASSSAGEPNTEAFF